This T cell receptor beta chain derives from a study of T cells in tumors after PD-1 blockade. Germline V gives CDR1 MNHEY, CDR2 SVGAGI. With 8 bases removed from V and 6 bases from J, the gap between germline ends came to 5 bases. The length of the CDR3 is 10 residues. Profiling relied on immunoSEQ multiplex PCR, and the TCRdb table lists in-frame clones only, not all of them. In the table there are roughly 59,000 clones, roughly 78% of which are singletons. Input was about 616 ng to 6,500 ng of genomic DNA from tumor or blood. This clone was seen just once. The starting material was PBMCs, obtained before anti-PD-1 treatment. The sequence was obtained from a human donor with basal cell carcinoma. The V gene is TRBV6-5, the J gene TRBJ1-5; D is ambiguous. Here the CDR3 reads CASLLQPQHF. CDR3 DNA: TGTGCCAGCCTCCTTCAGCCCCAGCATTTT.